The sequence of this T cell receptor beta chain was determined in a study of control samples from healthy donors and cancer patients. The repertoire was sequenced with immunoSEQ multiplex PCR; TCRdb's copy has only in-frame clones and lacks some. The data contain some 80,000 clones, around nine tenths of them seen just once; the ten biggest clones take up approximately 6%. The CDR3 contains 15 residues. Per germline, CDR1 PRHDT and CDR2 FYEKMQ (reference sequence). Unmatched junction bases numbered 8, after V lost 5 bases and J lost 5 bases. Specimen: blood. The receptor comes from a middle-aged man in good health. The V call is TRBV13, the J call TRBJ2-5; 10 bases are shared with TRBD1. The CDR3 region has the DNA TGTGCCAGCAGCCCCCTGGGACAGGGGACTGAGACCCAGTACTTC. Amino acid sequence: CASSPLGQGTETQYF.